These T cell receptor beta chains were read from a single sample in a study of T cells in Graves' hyperthyroidism and ophthalmopathy. TCRdb reprocessed the multiplex PCR reads via MiXCR and lists one record per CDR3 protein. This table holds about 480,000 distinct CDR3 sequences, around an eighth found once. The sample consisted of blood. The source is a woman under 30 with Graves' hyperthyroidism. The CDR3 runs from the conserved cysteine through the conserved F or W. The order of the fields is clone size, V gene, J gene, D gene, CDR3 protein, CDR3 DNA. The D gene is left open where the match is weak. Size values are once, few and many counts, or a class for expanded clones, and some rows have none.

clone_size: NA; v_call: TRBV19; j_call: TRBJ1-3; d_call: NA; cdr3_aa: CASSIEGAGNTIYF; cdr3_nt: TGTGCCAGTAGTATCGAGGGCGCCGGAAACACCATATATTTT
clone_size: many; v_call: TRBV18; j_call: TRBJ2-3; d_call: NA; cdr3_aa: CASSPPLPDTQYF; cdr3_nt: TGTGCCAGCTCACCACCGCTCCCAGATACGCAGTATTTT
clone_size: many; v_call: TRBV30; j_call: TRBJ2-2; d_call: NA; cdr3_aa: CAWSSATGNWERSGELFF; cdr3_nt: TGTGCCTGGAGTTCCGCTACAGGGAACTGGGAACGTTCCGGGGAGCTGTTTTTT
clone_size: many; v_call: TRBV27; j_call: TRBJ1-1; d_call: TRBD1; cdr3_aa: CASSLYSTGVNTEAFF; cdr3_nt: TGTGCCAGCAGTTTATATTCGACAGGGGTGAACACTGAAGCTTTCTTT
clone_size: NA; v_call: TRBV24-1; j_call: TRBJ2-7; d_call: NA; cdr3_aa: CATSDAGAEGLGQYF; cdr3_nt: TGTGCCACCAGTGATGCAGGGGCCGAGGGACTTGGGCAGTACTTC
clone_size: many; v_call: TRBV6-1; j_call: TRBJ2-6; d_call: NA; cdr3_aa: CASRNRQAGANVLTF; cdr3_nt: TGTGCCAGCAGAAATCGACAGGCTGGGGCCAACGTCCTGACTTTC
clone_size: NA; v_call: TRBV19; j_call: TRBJ1-3; d_call: NA; cdr3_aa: CASSRLISGNTIYF; cdr3_nt: TGTGCCAGTAGCCGATTGATCTCTGGAAACACCATATATTTT
clone_size: many; v_call: TRBV30; j_call: TRBJ2-1; d_call: NA; cdr3_aa: CAWSRSQYNEQFF; cdr3_nt: TGTGCCTGGAGCAGGTCCCAATACAATGAGCAGTTCTTC
clone_size: many; v_call: TRBV6-5; j_call: TRBJ1-2; d_call: NA; cdr3_aa: CASSYAAGSGYTF; cdr3_nt: TGTGCCAGCAGTTACGCCGCAGGCTCCGGCTACACCTTC
clone_size: many; v_call: TRBV12-3/TRBV12-4; j_call: TRBJ2-1; d_call: TRBD2; cdr3_aa: CASTLAGGRYNEQFF; cdr3_nt: TGTGCCAGCACCCTAGCGGGGGGGCGATACAATGAGCAGTTCTTC
clone_size: NA; v_call: TRBV29-1; j_call: TRBJ2-7; d_call: TRBD1; cdr3_aa: CSALQGYEQYF; cdr3_nt: TGCAGCGCCTTACAGGGGTACGAGCAGTACTTC
clone_size: NA; v_call: TRBV14; j_call: TRBJ1-2; d_call: TRBD1; cdr3_aa: CASSFDRGDGYTF; cdr3_nt: TGTGCCAGCAGTTTCGACAGGGGCGATGGCTACACCTTC
clone_size: many; v_call: TRBV30; j_call: TRBJ2-1; d_call: NA; cdr3_aa: CAWSVGQYNEQFF; cdr3_nt: TGTGCCTGGAGTGTAGGACAGTACAATGAGCAGTTCTTC
clone_size: few; v_call: TRBV4-1; j_call: TRBJ1-3; d_call: NA; cdr3_aa: CASSQEQFPGNTIYF; cdr3_nt: TGCGCCAGCAGCCAAGAACAGTTCCCTGGAAACACCATATATTTT
clone_size: many; v_call: TRBV9; j_call: TRBJ2-1; d_call: TRBD1; cdr3_aa: CASSVGVDRGNKQFF; cdr3_nt: TGTGCCAGCAGCGTAGGGGTGGACAGGGGCAATAAGCAGTTCTTC
clone_size: NA; v_call: TRBV12-3/TRBV12-4; j_call: TRBJ2-1; d_call: TRBD2; cdr3_aa: CASIQGSGLAGLEEQFF; cdr3_nt: TGTGCCAGCATCCAGGGTAGCGGACTAGCGGGATTAGAAGAGCAGTTCTTC
clone_size: many; v_call: TRBV6-1; j_call: TRBJ1-4; d_call: TRBD1; cdr3_aa: CASSDRQGANEKLFF; cdr3_nt: TGTGCCAGCAGTGACCGACAGGGGGCAAATGAAAAACTGTTTTTT
clone_size: many; v_call: TRBV28; j_call: TRBJ2-5; d_call: TRBD2; cdr3_aa: CASSPLLEREGLTQETQYF; cdr3_nt: TGTGCCAGCAGTCCACTCCTGGAGCGGGAGGGCCTTACTCAAGAGACCCAGTACTTC